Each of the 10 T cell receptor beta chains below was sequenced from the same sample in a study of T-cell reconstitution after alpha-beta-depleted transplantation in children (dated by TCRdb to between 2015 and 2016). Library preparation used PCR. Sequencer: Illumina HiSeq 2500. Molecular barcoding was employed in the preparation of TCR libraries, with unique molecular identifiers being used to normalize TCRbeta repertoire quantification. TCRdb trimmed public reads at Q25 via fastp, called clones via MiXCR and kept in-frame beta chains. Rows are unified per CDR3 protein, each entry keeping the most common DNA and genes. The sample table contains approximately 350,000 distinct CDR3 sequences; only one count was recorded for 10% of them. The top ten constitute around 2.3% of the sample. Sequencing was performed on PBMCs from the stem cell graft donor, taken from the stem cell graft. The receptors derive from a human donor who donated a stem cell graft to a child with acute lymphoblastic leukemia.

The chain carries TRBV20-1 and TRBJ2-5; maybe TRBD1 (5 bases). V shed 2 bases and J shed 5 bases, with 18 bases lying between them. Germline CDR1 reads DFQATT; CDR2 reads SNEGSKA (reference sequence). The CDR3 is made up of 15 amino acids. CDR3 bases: TGCAGTGCTAGACCGGACCCCGAATCAGGGGAGACCCAGTACTTC. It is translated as CSARPDPESGETQYF.

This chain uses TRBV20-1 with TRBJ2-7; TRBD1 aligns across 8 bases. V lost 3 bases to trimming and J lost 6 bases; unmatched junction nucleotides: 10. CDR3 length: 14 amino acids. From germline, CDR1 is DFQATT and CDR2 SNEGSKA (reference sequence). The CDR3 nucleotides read TGCAGTGCTAGCGATTCGCGGACAGGGCGCGAGCAGTACTTC. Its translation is CSASDSRTGREQYF.

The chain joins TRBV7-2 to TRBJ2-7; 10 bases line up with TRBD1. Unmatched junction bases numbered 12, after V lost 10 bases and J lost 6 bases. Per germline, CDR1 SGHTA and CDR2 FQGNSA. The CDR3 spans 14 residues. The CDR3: CATRPTGGLPEQYF. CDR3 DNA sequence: TGTGCCACCAGACCGACAGGGGGCTTACCCGAGCAGTACTTC.

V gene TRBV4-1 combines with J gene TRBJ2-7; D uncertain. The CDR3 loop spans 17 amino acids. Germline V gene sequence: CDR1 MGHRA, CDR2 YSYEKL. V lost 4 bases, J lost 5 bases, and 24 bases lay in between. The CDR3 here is CASSRPSRRLESNEQYF. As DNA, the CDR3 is TGCGCCAGCAGCCGCCCTAGTCGGCGGCTAGAATCGAACGAGCAGTACTTC.

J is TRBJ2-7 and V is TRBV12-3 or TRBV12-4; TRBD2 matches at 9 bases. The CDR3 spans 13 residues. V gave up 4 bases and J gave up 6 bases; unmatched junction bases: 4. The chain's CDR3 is CASSSSGKAEQYF. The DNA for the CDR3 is TGTGCCAGCAGTTCTAGCGGGAAGGCCGAGCAGTACTTC.

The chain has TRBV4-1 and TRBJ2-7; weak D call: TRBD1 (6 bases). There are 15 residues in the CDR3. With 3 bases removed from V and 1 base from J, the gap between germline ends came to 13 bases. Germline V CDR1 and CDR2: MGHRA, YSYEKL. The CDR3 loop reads CASSQGAASSYEQYF. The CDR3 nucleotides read TGCGCCAGCAGCCAGGGGGCGGCATCGTCCTACGAGCAGTACTTC.

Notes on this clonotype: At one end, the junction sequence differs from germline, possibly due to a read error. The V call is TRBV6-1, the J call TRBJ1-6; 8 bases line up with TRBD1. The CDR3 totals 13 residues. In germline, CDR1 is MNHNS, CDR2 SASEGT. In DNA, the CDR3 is TGTGCCAGCAGAGTACAGGGGGATTCCCCCCTCCACTTT. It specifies CASRVQGDSPLHF.

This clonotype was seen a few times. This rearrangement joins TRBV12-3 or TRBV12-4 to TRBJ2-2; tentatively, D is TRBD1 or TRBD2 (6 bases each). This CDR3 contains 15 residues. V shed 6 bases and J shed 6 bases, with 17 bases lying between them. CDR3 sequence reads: CASRETGAVAGELFF. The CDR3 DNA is TGTGCCAGCAGAGAAACGGGGGCGGTAGCCGGGGAGCTGTTTTTT.

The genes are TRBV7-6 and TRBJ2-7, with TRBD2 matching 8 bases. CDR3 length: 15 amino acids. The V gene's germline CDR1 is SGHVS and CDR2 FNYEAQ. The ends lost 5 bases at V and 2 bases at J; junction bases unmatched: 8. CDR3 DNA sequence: TGTGCCAGCAGCCAAGGGAGTAGCGGGGCCTACGAGCAGTACTTC. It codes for CASSQGSSGAYEQYF.

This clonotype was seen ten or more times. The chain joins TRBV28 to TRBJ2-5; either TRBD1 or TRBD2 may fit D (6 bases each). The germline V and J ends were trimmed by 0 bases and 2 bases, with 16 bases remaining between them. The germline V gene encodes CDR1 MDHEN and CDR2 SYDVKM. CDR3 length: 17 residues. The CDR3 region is CASSLWSGGQKQETQYF. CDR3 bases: TGTGCCAGCAGTTTATGGTCCGGGGGCCAGAAGCAAGAGACCCAGTACTTC.